The present TCR beta chain was sequenced within a study of blood T cell repertoires in COVID-19. In the authors' methods: How many nucleated cells were present was estimated from reference gene primer amplification. TCRdb's copy holds only in-frame clones and misses some; the assay was immunoSEQ multiplex PCR. The V and J calls and the clone size are those of that table, but D and trimming were determined from the DNA. The data hold a few hundred thousand clones, with 70% to 90% observed a single time. In germline, CDR1 is SQVTM, CDR2 ANQGSEA. The CDR3 runs to 13 residues. V was pared by 6 bases and J by 0 bases, with 2 bases of the junction left unmatched.

The clonotype was recovered from a man in his forties with acute or convalescent COVID-19. Sequencing input: peripheral blood. The gene calls are TRBV29-1 and TRBJ1-1; 9 nucleotides match TRBD1. CDR3 region: CSVRTGVNTEAFF. CDR3 nucleotide sequence: TGCAGCGTCCGGACAGGGGTGAACACTGAAGCTTTCTTT.